This TCR beta chain was profiled in a study of cytomegalovirus exposure and HLA in healthy donors (dated by TCRdb to 2015 to 2018). Turning to the overall study: In an earlier analysis of fewer than 750 of the donors, 250 to 350 Gb of sequence data and 95 million to 130 million unique TCR beta sequences from about 179 million T cells were reported. The study profiled the T cell repertoires of 666 subjects by immunosequencing and related them to cytomegalovirus serostatus. Across some 400 genotyped donors of the cohort, an average of about 240,000 unique TCR beta nucleotide sequences per donor were sequenced, and about a sixth of those sequences were non-productive. Along with the approximately 600-subject first cohort, a separate validation cohort of over a hundred different subjects was used. An early release covering more than 500 HLA-typed donors comprised approximately 290 gigabases of sequencing data and around 85 million unique TCR sequences. Among the roughly 400 genotyped donors, around 81% belonged to the genetic ancestry cluster associated with self-reported Caucasian donors. HLA typing included class I and class II loci at four-digit resolution. The study was designed to test whether signatures of past pathogen exposure could be identified by cataloging public T cell receptors. Genome-wide SNP genotypes for about three fifths of the roughly 670 donors were used in a later genetic analysis, which treated that subset as a discovery cohort. An earlier analysis of 587 of the donors used high-throughput TCR beta sequencing to judge whether each TCR beta V gene segment behaved as functional or pseudogenic. Every repertoire in the discovery cohort had been generated on one and the same sequencing platform. The later analysis used no new phenotypic data to find candidate immune exposures, relying instead on TCR beta sequences and their occurrence across donors. To predict cytomegalovirus infection status, the study brought together high-throughput TCR immunosequencing, statistical association of individual TCRs with disease status, and machine learning. Because of strong linkage in the cohort, roughly five DR-DQ haplotypes were treated as single units for association and clustering. Typing coverage differed by locus: A, B, C, DRB1 and DQB1 were typed in roughly 620-630 donors, DQA1 in about 560, DPA1 in around 580, and DPB1 in about 450. To study patterns of TCR occurrence, a later analysis re-analyzed previously published TCR beta repertoires from 500 to 850 donors and added high-resolution HLA genotyping. Donor age, sex, ethnicity and CMV serostatus were compiled alongside the repertoire data. Study-level results and caveats: When HLA alleles, especially DR and DQ, strongly co-occurred, attributing TCR associations to individual alleles was difficult. The 87-base-pair reads could not distinguish some IMGT-functional V segments, including TRBV6-2 and TRBV6-3, so those segments were excluded. It was suggested by the authors that the approach could potentially be generalized to other disease states and immunological phenotypes. Roughly uniform sequencing depth across donors was assumed in presence/absence analyses, although this assumption may not hold. In a later analysis, TCR association rates were found to vary across HLA loci, with the most associated TCRs seen for DRB1 alleles and the fewest for HLA-C alleles. Linkage disequilibrium might explain the correlated functional status among segregating V segments, but an unknown experimental factor could not be ruled out. A further reported finding was that TCR beta sequences accurately predicted the HLA-A and HLA-B alleles for most subjects in the first cohort. In this cohort, only TCR beta chains were sequenced, and detectable features were limited by the absence of alpha or paired-chain data. The sequencing pipeline was judged likely to have produced a cluster of highly shared sequence variants as a technical artifact. A total of 150 to 200 TCR beta chains were listed by the study as associated with cytomegalovirus. In an earlier analysis of about 550 of the donors, most TCR beta V segments were observed in productive rearrangements about 87% or about 30% of the time, broadly matching IMGT annotations. According to a later genetic analysis, donors in an Asian-associated ancestry cluster had fewer N-insertions in productive TCRs than the approximately 670-donor mean. Because HLA typing was missing for some donors at each locus, association tests included only the typed subset. The classifier was reported to diagnose cytomegalovirus status with high specificity and sensitivity in both the original cohort and the validation cohort. A later analysis associated some 17,000 TCR beta sequences with specific HLA alleles at a false discovery rate of 0.05. A few of the identified cytomegalovirus-associated TCR beta chains were confirmed in vitro to be specific for cytomegalovirus antigens. Several of the top co-occurrence clusters appeared to be linked to parvovirus B19, influenza, CMV and Epstein-Barr virus, according to a later analysis. CMV serostatus was the only immune exposure information available for the cohort. In a later analysis, most CMV-associated TCR beta chains were found to appear HLA-restricted, with HLA associations seemingly driven largely by CMV exposure. Compared with equally common non-associated chains, HLA-associated TCR beta chains in a later analysis were more clonally expanded and had lower generation probabilities. An association between a missense DCLRE1C variant and V-gene and J-gene trimming of TCR beta chains was found in a later genetic analysis and replicated in an independent cohort. Because counts were too low, approximately 15 rarely observed V segments, including chromosome 9 orphons, were excluded from the earlier analysis of 587 of the donors. While some public TCRs were present in many individuals, most TCR sequences turned up only very rarely across donors.

The library was generated by the immunoSEQ multiplex PCR assay. For the multiplex PCR, a mixture combining 60 forward primers for TCR Vbeta segments and 13 reverse primers for TCR Jbeta segments was used. Amplification of the CDR3 region of rearranged TCR beta genes was performed with a multiplex PCR assay on genomic DNA. The amplified TCR beta libraries were sequenced on the Illumina HiSeq System as 87-base-pair reads. The study's processing was this. A later analysis tallied around 87 million unique TCR beta chains across the 666 repertoires, and around 12 million of those chains were shared by two or more donors. Raw reads were error-corrected and collapsed into unique sequences by a nearest-neighbor algorithm in which closely related sequences were merged to remove PCR and sequencing errors. Alignment of CDR3 sequences to IMGT reference sequences was used to assign V, D and J gene segments. Each retained sequence needed at least a six-nucleotide match to both a V gene segment and a J gene segment. Rearrangements were called productive when the CDR3 lacked stop codons and stayed in frame with V and J; all others were non-productive. CDR3 was defined according to IMGT convention as the region running from the second conserved V-encoded cysteine to the conserved J-encoded phenylalanine. In an earlier analysis of 550 to 650 of the donors, sequences lacking an unambiguous match to a single V gene segment were excluded. In an earlier analysis of several hundred of the donors, V segments were called functional above 56.7% productive rearrangements and were called segregating when the between-donor standard deviation exceeded 5%. A statistical classification framework was built for diagnosing cytomegalovirus status from the catalog of TCR beta chain sequences. In a later analysis, V and J genes were assigned by comparing TCR nucleotide sequences against IMGT/GENE-DB human TR gene sequences. In a later analysis, CDR3 sequences and most-parsimonious VDJ recombination scenarios were assigned using the TCRdist pipeline. In a later analysis, each TCR beta chain was defined by its CDR3 amino acid sequence together with its V-gene family, and reads lacking a unique V-gene family were excluded. To address suspected cross-contamination and a sequencing artifact, a later analysis removed some 620 highly shared, low-generation-probability nucleotide sequences. For each public chain, a later analysis derived a clonal expansion index from normalized ranks of inferred template counts within each repertoire. A later analysis computed generation probabilities with a VDJ recombination model fitted to out-of-frame rearrangements, and checked the results against IGoR. In a later analysis, TCR-TCR, TCR-HLA and TCR-CMV co-occurrence was scored with hypergeometric tests, and a repertoire-size bias correction was applied to TCR pairs. A later analysis estimated false discovery rates by permuting HLA or CMV assignments 20 times. In a later analysis, co-occurring TCRs were grouped with DBSCAN, and TCRdist sequence similarity was added when clustering was performed within HLA-allele-positive subsets. For co-occurrence clustering, repertoires with fewer than 30,000 or more than 120,000 public chains were excluded, along with roughly 5 repertoires with anomalous nucleotide sharing. Drawn from immuneACCESS, this table holds only the in-frame rearrangements with V and J called that TCRdb kept. Clones are partly lost; checked studies trace under half to an unresolved V gene and leave the rest unexplained. The V and J calls and clone size were taken over from that table, and D and trimming were inferred from the DNA. The sample table records tens of thousands of clones; about two thirds of these occur just once. Approximately 21% of the sample goes to the ten largest clones.

Measured from the cysteine to the phenylalanine, the CDR3 is 17 residues long. Only CDR3 DNA remains: 51 bases, in frame from the first base. V and J are trimmed by 3 bases and 3 bases, and the gene matches miss 7 bases of the junction. The germline V gene yields MNHNS for CDR1 and SASEGT for CDR2. The cohort comprised around 700 healthy bone marrow donors. Cohort members were all nominally healthy when sampled, although unrecorded immune exposures were likely present. The donor was CMV seropositive and belonged to the group of 250 to 300 seropositive cohort members. Each donor provided a peripheral blood sample, and peripheral blood mononuclear cells were used for TCR beta sequencing. Genomic DNA was extracted from the blood cell samples with the Qiagen DNeasy Blood Extraction Kit. This clone has just one count. Its antigen remains unidentified. Per-base quality was not reported, and no clone a single base away is much larger than it.

Recombination connected TRBV6-1 to TRBJ2-2, with 10 junctional bases fitting TRBD2. This sequence originates from a woman aged 45-59 years in good health and CMV-seropositive. What was sequenced was PBMCs. The nucleotide sequence is given as TGTGCCAGCAGTGATTCAGCAGCGGGGGGGTACACCGGGGAGCTGTTTTTT. Translated, it gives CASSDSAAGGYTGELFF.